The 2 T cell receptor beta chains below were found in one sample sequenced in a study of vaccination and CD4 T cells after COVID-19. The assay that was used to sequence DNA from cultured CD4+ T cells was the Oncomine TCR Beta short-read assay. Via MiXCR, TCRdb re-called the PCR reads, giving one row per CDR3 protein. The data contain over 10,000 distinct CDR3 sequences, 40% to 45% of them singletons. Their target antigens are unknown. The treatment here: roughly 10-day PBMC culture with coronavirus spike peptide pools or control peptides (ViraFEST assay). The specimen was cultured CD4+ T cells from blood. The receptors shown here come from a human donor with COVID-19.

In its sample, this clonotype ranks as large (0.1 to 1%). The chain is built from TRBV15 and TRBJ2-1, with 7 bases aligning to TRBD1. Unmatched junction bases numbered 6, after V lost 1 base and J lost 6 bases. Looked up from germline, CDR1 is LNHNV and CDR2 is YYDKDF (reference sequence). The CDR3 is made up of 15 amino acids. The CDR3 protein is CATSRGQGRGNEQFF. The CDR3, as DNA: TGTGCCACCAGCAGAGGACAGGGAAGGGGCAATGAGCAGTTCTTC. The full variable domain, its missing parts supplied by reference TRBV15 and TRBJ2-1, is DAMVIQNPRYQVTQFGKPVTLSCSQTLNHNVMYWYQQKSSQAPKLLFHYYDKDFNNEADTPDNFQSRRPNTSFCFLDIRSPGLGDTAMYLCATSRGQGRGNEQFFGPGTRLTVL.

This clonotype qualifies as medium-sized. CDR3 sequence: CASSPQRGGVDGYTF. The CDR3, as DNA: TGTGCCAGCAGCCCCCAGCGCGGCGGTGTCGATGGCTACACCTTC. This chain links TRBV4-2 with TRBJ1-2, with D hard to call. V lost 4 bases and J lost 6, with 18 bases in between. Germline V gives CDR1 LGHNA, CDR2 YNFKEQ. The CDR3 runs 15 residues.